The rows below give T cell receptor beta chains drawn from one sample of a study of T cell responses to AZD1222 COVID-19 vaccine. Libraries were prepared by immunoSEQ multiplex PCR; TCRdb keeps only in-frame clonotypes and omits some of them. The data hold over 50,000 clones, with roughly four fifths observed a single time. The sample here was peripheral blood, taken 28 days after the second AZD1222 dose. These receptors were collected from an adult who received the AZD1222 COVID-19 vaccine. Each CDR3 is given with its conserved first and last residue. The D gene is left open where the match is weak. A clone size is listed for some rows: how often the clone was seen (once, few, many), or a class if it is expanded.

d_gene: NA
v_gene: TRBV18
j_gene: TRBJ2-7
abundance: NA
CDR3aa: CASSPQDRDEQYF
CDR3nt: TGTGCCAGCTCACCACAGGACCGGGACGAGCAGTACTTC

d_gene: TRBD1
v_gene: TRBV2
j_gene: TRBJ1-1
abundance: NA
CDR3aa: CASAQQGAPTEAFF
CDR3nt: TGTGCCAGCGCCCAACAGGGGGCGCCCACTGAAGCTTTCTTT

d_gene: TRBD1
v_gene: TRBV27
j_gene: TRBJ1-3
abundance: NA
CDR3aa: CASGYTGGFGNTIYF
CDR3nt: TGTGCCAGCGGTTATACAGGGGGCTTTGGAAACACCATATATTTT

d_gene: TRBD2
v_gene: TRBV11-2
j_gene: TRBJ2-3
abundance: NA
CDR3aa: CASSLAGGSDTQYF
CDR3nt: TGTGCCAGCAGCTTAGCGGGAGGTTCAGATACGCAGTATTTT

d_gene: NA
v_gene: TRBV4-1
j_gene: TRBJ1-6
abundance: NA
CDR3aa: CASSVRQWNNSPLHF
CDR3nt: TGCGCCAGCAGCGTAAGACAGTGGAATAATTCACCCCTCCACTTT

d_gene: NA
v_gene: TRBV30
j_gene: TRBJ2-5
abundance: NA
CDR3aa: CAWSGGVETQYF
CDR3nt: TGTGCCTGGAGTGGGGGAGTCGAGACCCAGTACTTC

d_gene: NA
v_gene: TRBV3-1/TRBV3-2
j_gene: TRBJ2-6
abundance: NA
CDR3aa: CASTSLSGANVLTF
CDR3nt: TGTGCCAGCACCTCTCTCTCTGGGGCCAACGTCCTGACTTTC

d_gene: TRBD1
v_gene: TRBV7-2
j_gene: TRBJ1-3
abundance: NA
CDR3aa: CASSPGQRNTIYF
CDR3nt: TGTGCCAGCAGCCCGGGACAGAGGAACACCATATATTTT

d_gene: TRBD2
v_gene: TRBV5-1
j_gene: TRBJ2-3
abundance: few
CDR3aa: CASSSLAVRTDTQYF
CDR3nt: TGCGCCAGCAGCTCACTAGCGGTTAGGACAGATACGCAGTATTTT

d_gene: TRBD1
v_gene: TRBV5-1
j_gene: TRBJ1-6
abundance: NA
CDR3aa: CASSSNQGDNSPLHF
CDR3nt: TGCGCCAGCAGCTCGAATCAGGGGGATAATTCACCCCTCCACTTT

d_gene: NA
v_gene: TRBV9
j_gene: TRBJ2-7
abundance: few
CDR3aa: CASSVGTAYEQYF
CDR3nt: TGTGCCAGCAGCGTAGGGACAGCCTACGAGCAGTACTTC

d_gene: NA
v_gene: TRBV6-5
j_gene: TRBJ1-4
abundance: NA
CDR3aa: CASSYRAGSEKLFF
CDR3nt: TGTGCCAGCAGTTACAGGGCAGGTAGTGAAAAACTGTTTTTT

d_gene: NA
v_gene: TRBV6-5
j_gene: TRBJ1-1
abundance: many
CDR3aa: CASSFSRVYDTEAFF
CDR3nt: TGTGCCAGCAGTTTCTCTCGGGTGTACGACACTGAAGCTTTCTTT

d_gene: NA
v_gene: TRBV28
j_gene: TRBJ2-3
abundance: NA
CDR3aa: CASSAQKYTQYF
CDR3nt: TGTGCCAGCAGTGCCCAGAAGTACACGCAGTATTTT

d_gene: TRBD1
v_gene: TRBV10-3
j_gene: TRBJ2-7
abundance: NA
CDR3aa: CAISEDRAVDEQYF
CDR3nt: TGTGCCATCAGTGAGGACAGGGCTGTTGACGAGCAGTACTTC

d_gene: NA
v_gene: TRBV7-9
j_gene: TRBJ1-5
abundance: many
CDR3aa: CASSLSGVDNQPQHF
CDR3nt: TGTGCCAGCAGCTTGTCCGGGGTTGACAATCAGCCCCAGCATTTT

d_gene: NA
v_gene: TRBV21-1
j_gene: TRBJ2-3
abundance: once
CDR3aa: CASSKGERADTDTQYF
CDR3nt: TGTGCCAGCAGCAAAGGTGAGCGGGCGGACACAGATACGCAGTATTTT

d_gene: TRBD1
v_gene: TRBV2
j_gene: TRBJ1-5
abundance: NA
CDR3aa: CASSSRGINQPQHF
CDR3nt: TGTGCCAGCAGCAGCAGGGGGATCAATCAGCCCCAGCATTTT

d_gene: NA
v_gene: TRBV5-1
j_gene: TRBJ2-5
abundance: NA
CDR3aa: CASSFRVRETQYF
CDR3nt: TGCGCCAGCAGCTTCAGGGTGAGGGAGACCCAGTACTTC

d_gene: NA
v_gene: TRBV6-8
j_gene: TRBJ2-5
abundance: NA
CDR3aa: CASSYPTGTEQETQYF
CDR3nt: TGTGCCAGCAGTTACCCCACCGGGACCGAGCAAGAGACCCAGTACTTC

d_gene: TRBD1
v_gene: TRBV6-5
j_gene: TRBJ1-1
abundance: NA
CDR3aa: CASRAGGPYTEAFF
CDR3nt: TGTGCCAGCAGGGCAGGGGGTCCCTACACTGAAGCTTTCTTT

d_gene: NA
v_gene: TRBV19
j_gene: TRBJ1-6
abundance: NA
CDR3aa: CASSPSSGHKNSPLHF
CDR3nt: TGTGCCAGTAGTCCTTCCTCGGGACATAAGAATTCACCCCTCCACTTT

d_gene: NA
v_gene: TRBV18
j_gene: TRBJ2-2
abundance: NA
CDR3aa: CASSPPRPTRELFF
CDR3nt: TGTGCCAGCTCACCACCACGACCGACCCGGGAGCTGTTTTTT

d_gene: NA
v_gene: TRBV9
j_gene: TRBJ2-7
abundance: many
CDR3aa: CASSVADEPYEQYF
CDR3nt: TGTGCCAGCAGCGTAGCTGACGAGCCCTACGAGCAGTACTTC

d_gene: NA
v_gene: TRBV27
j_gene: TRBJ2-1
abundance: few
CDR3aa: CASSLVPGAWSPRDEQFF
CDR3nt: TGTGCCAGCAGTTTAGTCCCAGGAGCATGGAGCCCTAGGGATGAGCAGTTCTTC